The entry below gives a single T cell receptor (beta chain) sequence along with its context. Its target antigen remains unknown. Base qualities are not recorded, but no much larger clone differs from it by a single base. The sample originates from a study of T-cell reconstitution after alpha-beta-depleted transplantation in children (dated by TCRdb to 2015 to 2016). Looking at the study overall: Using TCR repertoire profiling, the study quantitatively followed how T-cell immune reconstitution unfolded in children after TCRalphabeta/CD19-depleted allogeneic hematopoietic cell transplantation.

Library generation was performed with PCR. TCRdb records Illumina HiSeq 2500 as the sequencer. TCR libraries were prepared with molecular barcoding, using unique molecular identifiers to normalize TCRbeta repertoire quantification. TCRdb reprocessed the public reads (quality trimming at Q25 with fastp, clone calling with MiXCR) and kept in-frame beta chains. Entries that share a CDR3 protein sequence are merged under the most common genes and DNA. This sample comprises about a million distinct CDR3 sequences, about 31% of them detected only once. Clones ranked in the top ten supply 28% of the sample. General study outcomes and caveats: The apparently early alphabetaT-cell count recovery about two months after transplant was reportedly dependent on only several hundred rapidly expanded clones derived from non-depleted graft cells. Over subsequent months, a decline in hyperexpanded clone frequencies was noted, and after one year, T-cell counts and TCRbeta diversity were mostly ascribed to newly produced T cells. In some patients, high TCRbeta diversity at day 60 was attributed to recipient T cells and intrathymic progenitors that had survived conditioning.

The label giving this sample's treatment or condition can be read as: allogeneic hematopoietic cell transplantation with graft depleted of TCRalphabeta T cells and CD19 B cells. Transplant recipients were children who received TCRalphabeta/CD19-depleted allogeneic hematopoietic cell grafts. There are 15 amino acids in the CDR3, from cysteine to phenylalanine inclusive. Of the read, only the CDR3 DNA is kept; its 45 bases are in frame from base 1. The trim is 6 bases for V and 1 base for J, with a gap of 15 bases between the germline ends. The sample here was PBMCs, mostly from graft donor cells, taken 360 days after TCRalphabeta/CD19-depleted stem cell transplant. The sequence derives from a boy under two years old who had a stem cell transplant for SCID, so the T cells may come from the graft donor. The rearrangement joined TRBV12-3 or TRBV12-4 to TRBJ1-1, with an unclear D gene assignment. The bases are TGTGCCAGCAGCCCCAATGGACGGGAGAACACTGAAGCTTTCTTT. Its coded protein is CASSPNGRENTEAFF.